This T cell receptor beta chain was captured by sequencing in a study of shared clonotypes between healthy human individuals. Whole-study context: The plates for each donor numbered three CD4 naive, three CD4 memory, two CD8 naive and one CD8 memory.

Donors were Caucasian adults residing in Nashville, Tennessee, USA. The study separated CD4+ cells into CD45RA+ naive and CD45RA-negative memory subsets. Data came from immunoSEQ multiplex PCR; TCRdb stores just in-frame clones and leaves some out. The data show just over 2,000,000 clones, roughly 94% seen once. General observations from the study: Depth of sequencing was expected to influence donor clonotype sharing.

As regards this clone: Its specificity is not known.

With V trimmed by 8 bases and J by 3 bases, 6 bases remained unmatched. Germline V gene data show CDR1 as KGHSH and CDR2 as LQKENI. This CDR3 is built from 14 residues. The sequence came from a man aged 18 to 29 in good health. This chain joins TRBV18 and TRBJ1-2; 10 positions agree with TRBD1. The sample was naive CD4+ T cells sorted from blood. Specified subset: CD45RA+ positively selected. The CDR3 here is CASTGQGQYYGYTF. The CDR3 coding sequence is TGTGCCAGCACGGGACAGGGGCAATACTATGGCTACACCTTC.